The 23 T cell receptor beta chains below were found in one sample sequenced in a study of shared clonotypes between healthy human individuals (dated by TCRdb to 2019 to 2021). The receptor library was made with the immunoSEQ multiplex PCR assay. TCRdb carries this immuneACCESS record with in-frame sequences only. Its versions omit some clonotypes, under half of them owing to an unresolved V gene in the studies checked, with the rest unexplained. The sample profile shows around 2.3 million clones; around 95% of them were found once. The ten largest make up approximately 0.13% of the sample. Source material: naive CD4+ T cells sorted from blood. Per the publication, the cell subset or site label means: CD45RA+ positively selected. The receptors come from a man aged 18 to 30 in good health.

The V and J genes are TRBV2 and TRBJ2-3; possibly TRBD2 for D (5 bases). The CDR3 has 16 amino acids. Germline CDR1 and CDR2: SNHLY and FYNNEI. Deletions cut 6 bases from V and 0 bases from J, with 16 bases between. The CDR3 loop reads CASRVASSSSTDTQYF. CDR3 bases: TGTGCCAGCAGGGTGGCTAGCAGTTCTAGCACAGATACGCAGTATTTT.

Written as DNA, the CDR3 is TGCGCCAGCAGCTTGGCTGGACAGGCCGAGCAGCCCCAGCATTTT. Protein: CASSLAGQAEQPQHF. The J gene is TRBJ1-5, the V gene TRBV5-1, with 7 positions matching TRBD1. The V gene end was trimmed by 0 bases and the J gene end by 7 bases; junction bases not matched to a gene: 7. The CDR3 extends over 15 amino acids. CDR1 is SGHRS and CDR2 is YFSETQ in the germline V gene.

V is TRBV5-6 and J is TRBJ1-2; no definite D call. CDR1 and CDR2 (germline): SGHDT, YYEEEE. Trimming cost V 0 bases and J 0 bases, with 9 bases left between them. The CDR3 runs to 15 residues. This CDR3 reads CASSLALWTNYGYTF. Written as DNA, the CDR3 is TGTGCCAGCAGCTTGGCCTTGTGGACTAACTATGGCTACACCTTC.

The chain couples TRBV10-2 to TRBJ1-6, with D unclear. V lost 2 bases to trimming and J lost 5 bases, with 10 bases between them. Germline CDR1 and CDR2: WSHSY and SAAADI. There are 15 residues in the CDR3. The CDR3 coding sequence is TGCGCCAGCAGTGAGGAAGGTCCCCATAATTCACCCCTCCACTTT. This encodes CASSEEGPHNSPLHF.

The chain has TRBV5-4 and TRBJ1-2, with D uncertain. The CDR3 covers 15 residues. V was trimmed by 4 bases and J by 8 bases, leaving 21 bases between them. The germline V gene has CDR1 SGHNT and CDR2 YYREEE (reference sequence). DNA of the CDR3: TGTGCCAGCAGCAACCGTTTGGAGGGAGCGGGGGGCTACACCTTC. Residues: CASSNRLEGAGGYTF.

CDR3 coding DNA: TGTGCCAGCAGCGAGCAGGGGCCCCCCCACTACGAGCAGTACTTC. This encodes CASSEQGPPHYEQYF. The chain is built from TRBV9 and TRBJ2-7; D is possibly TRBD1 (6 bases). Trimming shortened V by 3 bases and J by 3 bases, and 16 bases separated the two germline ends. CDR1 is SGDLS, CDR2 YYNGEE, per germline. This CDR3 has 15 amino acids.

This chain connects TRBV27 to TRBJ2-7, with D perhaps matching TRBD1 (6 bases). The CDR3 contains 15 residues. Trimming removed 7 bases from V and 7 bases from J, with 23 bases in between. The germline gives CDR1 MNHEY, CDR2 SMNVEV (reference sequence). The CDR3 region is CASIPSAGAKEEQYF. Written as DNA, the CDR3 is TGTGCCAGCATCCCCTCAGCAGGGGCCAAGGAGGAGCAGTACTTC.

The genes are TRBV6-1 and TRBJ2-7, with 12 bases aligning to TRBD2. CDR1 MNHNS and CDR2 SASEGT come from the germline V gene. The length of the CDR3 is 13 residues. Trimming removed 6 bases from V and 7 bases from J; junction bases left unmatched: 4. DNA for the CDR3: TGTGCCAGCAGGACTAGCGGGAGCGGTGAGCAGTACTTC. It is translated as CASRTSGSGEQYF.

The V call is TRBV11-3, the J call TRBJ2-1; D unclear. Looked up from germline, CDR1 is SGHNT and CDR2 is YENEEA. The length of the CDR3 is 13 residues. Trimming removed 3 bases from V and 8 bases from J, with 11 bases in between. The CDR3: CASSFRMADEQFF. CDR3 nucleotide sequence: TGTGCCAGCAGCTTTAGGATGGCTGATGAGCAGTTCTTC.

This clone was observed once. This rearrangement joins TRBV5-1 to TRBJ2-1, with D perhaps matching TRBD1 or TRBD2 (6 bases each). The CDR3 loop spans 15 amino acids. V lost 2 bases and J lost 6, with 15 bases in between. In germline, CDR1 is SGHRS, CDR2 YFSETQ. Written as DNA, the CDR3 is TGCGCCAGCAGCTTAGGAGGGGGGACCTCCAATGAGCAGTTCTTC. It specifies CASSLGGGTSNEQFF.

J is TRBJ1-3 and V is TRBV4-2, with D possibly being TRBD1 (5 bases). Trimming removed 0 bases from V and 4 bases from J, with 10 bases in between. CDR3 size: 15 residues. CDR1 and CDR2 from the germline V gene are LGHNA and YNFKEQ. The CDR3 spells CASSQDSRAGNTIYF. The DNA of the CDR3 is TGTGCCAGCAGCCAAGACTCCAGGGCGGGAAACACCATATATTTT.

CDR3 in amino acids: CASSTRQGTDTQYF. CDR3 nucleotides: TGTGCCAGCTCAACACGACAGGGTACAGATACGCAGTATTTT. The chain combines TRBV18 with TRBJ2-3; 7 bases align to TRBD1. Looked up from germline, CDR1 is KGHSH and CDR2 is LQKENI. With V trimmed by 5 bases and J by 3 bases, 5 bases remained unmatched. This CDR3 has 14 residues.

In its sample, this clone was seen a few times. The chain employs TRBV10-3 and TRBJ1-6, with D possibly being TRBD1 (6 bases). Germline V CDR1 and CDR2: ENHRY, SYGVKD. The CDR3 covers 16 residues. Between the trimmed V and J ends, which lost 2 bases and 8 bases, there was a span of 16 bases. The CDR3 loop is CAISEAPQGMDSPLHF. For the CDR3, the DNA is TGTGCCATCAGTGAGGCACCACAGGGTATGGATTCACCCCTCCACTTT.

J is TRBJ2-1 and V is TRBV5-1; 8 nucleotides match TRBD2. With V trimmed by 7 bases and J by 3 bases, 9 bases remained unmatched. The CDR3 is made up of 15 amino acids. Germline V CDR1 and CDR2: SGHRS, YFSETQ. The CDR3 is CASHQAGDYYNEQFF. The CDR3 DNA is TGCGCCAGCCACCAAGCGGGAGACTACTACAATGAGCAGTTCTTC.

CDR3 sequence (DNA): TGTGCCAGCAGCTTGTTTTGGGGGAGGGCCGGCTATGAGCAGTTCTTC. Encoded protein: CASSLFWGRAGYEQFF. The V call is TRBV5-6, the J call TRBJ2-1; TRBD2 agrees at 7 bases. The ends lost 1 base at V and 8 bases at J; junction bases unmatched: 12. The CDR3 extends over 16 amino acids. In germline, CDR1 is SGHDT, CDR2 YYEEEE.

V and J are TRBV7-2 and TRBJ2-1; 7 nucleotides align to TRBD2. The CDR3 sequence is 18 residues long. J was trimmed by 2 bases and V by 0 bases; bases with no gene match: 10. Germline-derived CDR1 and CDR2 are SGHTA and FQGNSA. The CDR3 bases are TGTGCCAGCAGCTTAGCGTCGAGACTAGCTACCGCCTACAATGAGCAGTTCTTC. Translating gives CASSLASRLATAYNEQFF.

A word on this clone: The same CDR3 also results from other DNA sequences found in this sample. This chain joins TRBV9 and TRBJ2-5; D is possibly TRBD1 (5 bases). V dropped 2 bases and J dropped 2 bases, with 10 bases sitting between them. Germline V gene data show CDR1 as SGDLS and CDR2 as YYNGEE. The CDR3 spans 14 residues. CDR3 nucleotides: TGTGCCAGCAGCGTGGAAACAGGTCAAGAGACCCAGTACTTC. Residues: CASSVETGQETQYF.

The chain carries TRBV5-1 and TRBJ2-5; perhaps TRBD2 as D (5 bases). The ends were cut back, 4 bases at V and 5 bases at J, with 12 bases in the middle. CDR1 and CDR2 (germline): SGHRS, YFSETQ. This CDR3 comprises 13 residues. CDR3 residues: CASSTTSLETQYF. Written as DNA, the CDR3 is TGCGCCAGCAGCACAACTAGTCTGGAGACCCAGTACTTC.

The rearrangement links TRBV7-9 to TRBJ1-5; TRBD1 matches 9 bases. This CDR3 has 16 residues. Germline V lookup: CDR1 SEHNR, CDR2 FQNEAQ (reference sequence). Trimming at V came to 5 bases and at J to 1 base, leaving 6 bases not matched to a gene. The CDR3, as DNA: TGTGCCAGCAGCCCGTCGACAGGGGGAAGCAATCAGCCCCAGCATTTT. Translated, it gives CASSPSTGGSNQPQHF.

The rearrangement joins TRBV18 to TRBJ2-7, with D possibly TRBD1 on 6 matching bases. The germline V gene has CDR1 KGHSH and CDR2 LQKENI. This CDR3 has 13 residues. V lost 4 bases and J 3 bases, leaving 10 bases between the germline ends. The chain's CDR3 is CASSQTTGYEQYF. Here the CDR3 DNA reads TGTGCCAGCTCACAGACGACAGGCTACGAGCAGTACTTC.

This clone has a single count. In nucleotides, the CDR3 is TGTGCCAGTAGTGAGAGTGTTCGAGGGCAGCCCCAGCATTTT. Translated: CASSESVRGQPQHF. The chain employs TRBV19 and TRBJ1-5; D unresolved. This CDR3 contains 14 residues. Germline lookup yields CDR1 LNHDA and CDR2 SQIVND (reference sequence). Trimming stripped 5 bases from V and 7 bases from J, with 15 bases between.

This chain joins TRBV5-4 and TRBJ1-4; D is perhaps TRBD1 (6 bases). CDR3 size: 14 residues. Trimming pared 10 bases from V and 3 bases from J, leaving 16 bases between. From germline, CDR1 is SGHNT and CDR2 YYREEE (reference sequence). The CDR3 DNA is TGTGCCTCAAACGGCAGGGGCTCTAATGAAAAACTGTTTTTT. Translating gives CASNGRGSNEKLFF.

V usage is TRBV10-2 and J usage is TRBJ1-4; D remains unclear. Trimming took 6 bases from V and 0 from J, leaving 8 bases between them. This CDR3 contains 14 residues. Germline V gene data show CDR1 as WSHSY and CDR2 as SAAADI. CDR3 amino acids: CASREAATNEKLFF. The CDR3 DNA reads as TGCGCCAGCAGAGAAGCGGCAACTAATGAAAAACTGTTTTTT.